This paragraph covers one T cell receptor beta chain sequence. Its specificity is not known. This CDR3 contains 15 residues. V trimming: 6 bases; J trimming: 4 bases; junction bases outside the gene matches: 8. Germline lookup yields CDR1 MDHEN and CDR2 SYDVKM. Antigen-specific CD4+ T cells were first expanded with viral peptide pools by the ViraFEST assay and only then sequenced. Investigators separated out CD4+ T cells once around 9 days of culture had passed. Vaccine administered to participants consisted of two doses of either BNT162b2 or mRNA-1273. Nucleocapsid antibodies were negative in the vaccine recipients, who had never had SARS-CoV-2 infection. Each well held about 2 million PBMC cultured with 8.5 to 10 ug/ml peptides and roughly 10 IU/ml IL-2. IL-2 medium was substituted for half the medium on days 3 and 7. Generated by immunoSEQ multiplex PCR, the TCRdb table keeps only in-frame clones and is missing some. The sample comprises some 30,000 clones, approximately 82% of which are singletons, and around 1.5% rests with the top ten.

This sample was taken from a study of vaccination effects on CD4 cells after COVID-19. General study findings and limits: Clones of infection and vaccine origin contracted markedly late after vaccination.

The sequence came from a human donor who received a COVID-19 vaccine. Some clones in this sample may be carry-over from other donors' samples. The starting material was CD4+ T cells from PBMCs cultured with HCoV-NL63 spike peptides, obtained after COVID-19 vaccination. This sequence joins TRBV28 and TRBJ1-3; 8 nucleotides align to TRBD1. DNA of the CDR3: TGTGCCAGCAGCCCCGACAGGGGAGAAGGAAACACCATATATTTT. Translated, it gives CASSPDRGEGNTIYF.